This record concerns one T cell receptor (beta chain) sequence. Its target is not known. This record belongs to a study of cytomegalovirus exposure and HLA in healthy donors. Study as a whole: Unique TCR beta sequences numbering 95 million to 130 million came from 150 million to 200 million T cells in an earlier analysis.

This CDR3 spans 16 amino acids. V lost 1 base, J lost 4 bases, and 14 bases lay in between. From germline, CDR1 is MGHRA and CDR2 YSYEKL. The study, taken as a whole, reports: Some TCR beta chains (more than 150 of them) were listed as cytomegalovirus-associated. When presence/absence was analysed, sequencing depth was taken to be roughly uniform across donors.

Primers for the PCR totalled 60 Vbeta and 13 Jbeta. Here immunoSEQ multiplex PCR was the method, and the copy in TCRdb shows in-frame clones only, minus some. Of some 150,000 clones in the sample, roughly 84% were seen once. The specimen was PBMCs. The receptor was isolated from a boy aged 2-9 years in good health and CMV-seronegative. The chain is built from TRBV4-1 and TRBJ1-3, with D unclear. CDR3 sequence: CASSQGATGSGNTIYF. CDR3 DNA sequence: TGCGCCAGCAGCCAAGGGGCCACGGGGTCCGGAAACACCATATATTTT.